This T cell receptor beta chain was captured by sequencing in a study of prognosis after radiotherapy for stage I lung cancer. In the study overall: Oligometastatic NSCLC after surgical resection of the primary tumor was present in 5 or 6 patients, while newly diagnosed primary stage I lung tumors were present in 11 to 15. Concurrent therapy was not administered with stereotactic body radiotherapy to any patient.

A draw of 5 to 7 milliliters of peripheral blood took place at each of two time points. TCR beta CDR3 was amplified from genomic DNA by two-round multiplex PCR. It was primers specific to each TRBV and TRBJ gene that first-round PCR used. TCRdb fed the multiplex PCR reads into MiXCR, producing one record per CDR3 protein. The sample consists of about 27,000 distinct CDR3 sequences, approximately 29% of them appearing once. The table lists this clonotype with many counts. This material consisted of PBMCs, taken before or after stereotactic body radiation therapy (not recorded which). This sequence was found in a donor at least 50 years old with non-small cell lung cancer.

CDR3 loop: CASSLGRTTYEQYF. The CDR3 region has the DNA TGCGCCAGCAGCTTAGGACGGACGACCTACGAGCAGTACTTC. The chain recombines TRBV5-1 with TRBJ2-7; D unclear. With 2 bases removed from V and 2 bases from J, the gap between germline ends came to 11 bases. Looked up from germline, CDR1 is SGHRS and CDR2 is YFSETQ. CDR3 length: 14 residues. The whole variable domain, filled in from reference TRBV5-1 and TRBJ2-7, reads KAGVTQTPRYLIKTRGQQVTLSCSPISGHRSVSWYQQTPGQGLQFLFEYFSETQRNKGNFPGRFSGRQFSNSRSEMNVSTLELGDSALYLCASSLGRTTYEQYFGPGTRLTVT.